One sample yielded the 6 T cell receptor beta chains listed below, sequenced in a study of blood T cell repertoires in COVID-19. Method: immunoSEQ multiplex PCR; TCRdb's copy keeps in-frame clones and lacks some. The sample has roughly 180,000 clones; almost 80% are singletons. Material: peripheral blood. Receptors originate from a man between 60 and 70 years old with active or convalescent COVID-19.

This sequence joins TRBV7-9 and TRBJ2-2; D call uncertain. The germline gives CDR1 SEHNR, CDR2 FQNEAQ (reference sequence). V was shortened by 3 bases and J by 0 bases, with 11 bases between the two germline ends. CDR3 length: 16 amino acids. CDR3 DNA sequence: TGTGCCAGCAGCTTTACGCGGTTCGCGAACACCGGGGAGCTGTTTTTT. Translation: CASSFTRFANTGELFF. Full variable domain (outside the CDR3, taken from reference TRBV7-9 and TRBJ2-2): DTGVSQNPRHKITKRGQNVTFRCDPISEHNRLYWYRQTLGQGPEFLTYFQNEAQLEKSRLLSDRFSAERPKGSFSTLEIQRTEQGDSAMYLCASSFTRFANTGELFFGEGSRLTVL.

The genes are TRBV10-3 and TRBJ1-1, with 7 bases identical to TRBD1. The V gene end was trimmed by 0 bases and the J gene end by 2 bases; junction bases not matched to a gene: 6. This CDR3 spans 16 amino acids. Germline-derived CDR1 and CDR2 are ENHRY and SYGVKD. The chain's CDR3 is CAISESDRAKNTEAFF. The CDR3 nucleotides read TGTGCCATCAGTGAGTCAGACAGGGCGAAAAACACTGAAGCTTTCTTT.

The V and J genes are TRBV28 and TRBJ2-2, with TRBD2 as a possible D gene (6 bases). Germline-derived CDR1 and CDR2 are MDHEN and SYDVKM. The CDR3 length is 14 residues. Trimming cost V 4 bases and J 7 bases, with 13 bases left between them. The CDR3 protein is CASSSRGRGGELFF. The CDR3 DNA reads as TGTGCCAGCAGTTCGCGTGGGCGGGGCGGGGAGCTGTTTTTT.

This clone showed up just once. The chain has TRBV7-3 and TRBJ2-3; no clear D gene. The germline gives CDR1 SGHTA, CDR2 FQGTGA. The CDR3 runs to 12 residues. With 4 bases removed from V and 1 base from J, the gap between germline ends came to 3 bases. CDR3 bases: TGTGCCAGCAGCTCGGGCACAGATACGCAGTATTTT. Residues: CASSSGTDTQYF.

J is TRBJ1-2 and V is TRBV16; D remains ambiguous. The V gene's germline CDR1 is KGHSY and CDR2 FQNENV. This CDR3 region has 14 residues. V was pared by 2 bases and J by 1 base, with 8 bases between. In DNA form, the CDR3 reads TGTGCCAGCAGCCAAGAACGAGTTAACTATGGCTACACCTTC. Translated, it gives CASSQERVNYGYTF.

This clone has more than one count but fewer than ten. For the CDR3, the DNA is TGTGCCAGCAGCCTGGCTAGCGGGCACGAGCAGTACTTC. Translation: CASSLASGHEQYF. This chain joins TRBV3-1 (or the pseudogene TRBV3-2) and TRBJ2-7; 8 bases are shared with TRBD2. Trimming removed 4 bases from V and 5 bases from J; junction bases left unmatched: 4. This CDR3 has 13 residues. Germline CDR1 is LGHDT and CDR2 is YNNKEL (reference sequence).